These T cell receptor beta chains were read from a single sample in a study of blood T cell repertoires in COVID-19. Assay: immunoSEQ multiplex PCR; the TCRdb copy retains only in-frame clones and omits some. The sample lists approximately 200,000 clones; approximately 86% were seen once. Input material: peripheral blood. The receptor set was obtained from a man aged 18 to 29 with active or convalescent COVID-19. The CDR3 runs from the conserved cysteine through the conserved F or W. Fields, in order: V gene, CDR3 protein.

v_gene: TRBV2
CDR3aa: CARTSGRTDTQYF

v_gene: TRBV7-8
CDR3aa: CASSLGSGKETQYF

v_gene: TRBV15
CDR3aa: CATSSDRGSYEQYF

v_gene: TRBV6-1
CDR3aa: CASSENWASGYNEQFF

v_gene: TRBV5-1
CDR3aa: CASSLAARSQETQYF

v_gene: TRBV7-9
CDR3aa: CASSLGPGGRQETQYF

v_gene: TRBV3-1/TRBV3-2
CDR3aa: CASSQRQGIFDEQFF

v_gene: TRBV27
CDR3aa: CASSMTGFNEKLFF

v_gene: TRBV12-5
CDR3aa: CASGSGTSSRDTQYF

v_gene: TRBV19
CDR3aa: CASSIGWRGTGGTLEQPQHF

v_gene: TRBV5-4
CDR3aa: CASSAREGTDTQYF

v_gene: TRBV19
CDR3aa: CASSPGQSSYNEQFF

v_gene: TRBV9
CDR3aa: CASSVAPRLAGSQETQYF

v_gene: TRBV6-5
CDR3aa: CASSYRAGELFF

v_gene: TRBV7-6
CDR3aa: CASSLISGTSGGSSYEQYF

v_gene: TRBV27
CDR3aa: CASSSTEGRDYGYTF

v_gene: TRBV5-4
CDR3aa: CAVRSSGRETQYF